This T cell receptor (beta chain) was recorded in a study of blood T cell repertoires in COVID-19. Overall study context: Acute-phase and convalescent COVID-19 samples originated in the United States, Italy and Spain. T cells, B-cell-depleted T cells, or PBMCs supplied cDNA or gDNA.

Methods used by the authors: Amplifying reference gene primers gave estimates of nucleated cell counts. Data came from immunoSEQ multiplex PCR; TCRdb stores just in-frame clones and leaves some out. For V, J and clone size, that table is used; D and trimming come from the DNA. The sample shows about 250,000 clones, 86% of them seen only once. Recruited during active infection, patients (from Seattle) were subsequently followed longitudinally. A remark on this clone: The identical CDR3 is also encoded by other nucleotide sequences in the sample.

With V trimmed by 3 bases and J by 6 bases, 2 bases remained unmatched. This CDR3 spans 14 amino acids. Germline CDR1 reads KGHSH; CDR2 reads LQKENI. The receptor was derived from a woman aged 80 or over with COVID-19, enrolled during active disease. This chain links TRBV18 with TRBJ1-5; TRBD1 matches 10 bases. The sequenced sample was peripheral blood. CDR3 protein: CASSPTGGGQPQHF. CDR3 nucleotides: TGTGCCAGCTCACCGACAGGGGGCGGTCAGCCCCAGCATTTT.